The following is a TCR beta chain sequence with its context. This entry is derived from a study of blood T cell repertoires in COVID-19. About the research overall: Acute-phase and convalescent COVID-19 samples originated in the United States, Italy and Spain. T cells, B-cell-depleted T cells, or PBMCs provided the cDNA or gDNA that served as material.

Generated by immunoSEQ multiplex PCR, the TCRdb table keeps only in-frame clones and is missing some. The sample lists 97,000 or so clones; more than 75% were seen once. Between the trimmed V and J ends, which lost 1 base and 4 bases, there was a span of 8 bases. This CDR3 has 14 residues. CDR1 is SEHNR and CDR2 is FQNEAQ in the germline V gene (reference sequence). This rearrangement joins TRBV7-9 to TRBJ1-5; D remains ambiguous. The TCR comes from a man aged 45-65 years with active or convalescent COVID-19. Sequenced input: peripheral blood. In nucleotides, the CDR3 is TGTGCCAGCAGCTTAGAAGGCAGGAATCAGCCCCAGCATTTT. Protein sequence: CASSLEGRNQPQHF.